This T cell receptor (beta chain) originates from a study of shared clonotypes between healthy human individuals. Study observations and caveats: Across a handful of donors, naive CD4 shared roughly 5.2%, naive CD8 over 3%, memory CD4 2.3%, memory CD8 0.4% to 0.5%.

Regarding this clone: Its matching antigen is unknown.

The V gene's germline CDR1 is SGHRS and CDR2 YFSETQ. With 3 bases removed from V and 6 bases from J, the gap between germline ends came to 13 bases. The length of the CDR3 is 14 residues. Authors' data handling: As immunoSEQ supplied junction-only sequences (without quality scores), filtering differed. TCRdb's table, derived via immunoSEQ multiplex PCR, lists solely in-frame clones and lacks some. D and trimming come from the DNA, and the V and J calls and clone size come from that table. The table has some 2,100,000 clones, approximately 94% seen once. Recent vaccinations or acute infections were absent in the healthy HIV-negative adult donors.

The chain links TRBV5-1 to TRBJ2-1; D possibly corresponds to TRBD2 (7 bases). The sequenced material came from naive CD4+ T cells sorted from blood. Subset given: CD45RA+ positively selected. The receptor comes from a young man in good health. The CDR3 reads CASSSRGATNEQFF. The CDR3 nucleotides read TGCGCCAGCAGCTCCCGGGGGGCGACCAATGAGCAGTTCTTC.